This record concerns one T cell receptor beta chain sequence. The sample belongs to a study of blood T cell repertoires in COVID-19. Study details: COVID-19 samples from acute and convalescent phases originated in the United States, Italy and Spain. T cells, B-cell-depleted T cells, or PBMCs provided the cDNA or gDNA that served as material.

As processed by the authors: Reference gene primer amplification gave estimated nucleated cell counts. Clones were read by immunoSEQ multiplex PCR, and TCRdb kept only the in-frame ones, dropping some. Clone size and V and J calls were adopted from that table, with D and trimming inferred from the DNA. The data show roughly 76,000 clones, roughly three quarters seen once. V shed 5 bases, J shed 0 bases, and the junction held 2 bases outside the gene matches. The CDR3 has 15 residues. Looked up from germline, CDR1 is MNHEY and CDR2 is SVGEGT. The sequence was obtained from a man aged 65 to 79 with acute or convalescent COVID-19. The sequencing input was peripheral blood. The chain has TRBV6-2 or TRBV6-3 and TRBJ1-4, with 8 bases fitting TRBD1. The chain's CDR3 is CASSHRGTTNEKLFF. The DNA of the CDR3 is TGTGCCAGCAGTCACAGGGGGACAACTAATGAAAAACTGTTTTTT.